These 7 T cell receptor beta chains originate from one sample sequenced in a study of cytomegalovirus exposure and HLA in healthy donors. 60 Vbeta and 13 Jbeta primers were used in PCR. TCRdb's copy holds only in-frame clones and misses some; the assay was immunoSEQ multiplex PCR. Of approximately 77,000 clones listed, approximately 78% are singletons. Specimen: PBMCs. The source of these receptors is a man aged 40-49 years in good health and CMV-seronegative.

This clone was counted only a few times. DNA for the CDR3: TGTGCCAGCAGTGATGGTAGCCCGACAGATACGCAGTATTTT. It yields the protein CASSDGSPTDTQYF. This chain uses TRBV6-1 with TRBJ2-3, with D uncertain. The CDR3 is 14 residues long. With 3 bases removed from V and 3 bases from J, the gap between germline ends came to 10 bases. Germline-derived CDR1 and CDR2 are MNHNS and SASEGT.

The chain has TRBV28 and TRBJ2-5; maybe TRBD1 (6 bases). Germline V gene lookup returns CDR1 MDHEN and CDR2 SYDVKM. The CDR3 runs 15 residues. V was trimmed by 3 bases and J by 2 bases, leaving 13 bases between them. This CDR3 reads CASSFSFGQQETQYF. CDR3 DNA sequence: TGTGCCAGCAGTTTTTCCTTCGGACAGCAAGAGACCCAGTACTTC.

This chain joins TRBV30 and TRBJ1-1; D gene uncertain. The CDR3 is made up of 12 amino acids. With 0 bases removed from V and 3 bases from J, the gap between germline ends came to 5 bases. Germline values: CDR1 GTSNPN, CDR2 SVGIG (reference sequence). The CDR3 sequence: CAWSVQYTEAFF. DNA of the CDR3: TGTGCCTGGAGTGTACAGTACACTGAAGCTTTCTTT.

V usage is TRBV5-4 and J usage is TRBJ2-7, with TRBD2 matching 8 bases. The V gene's germline CDR1 is SGHNT and CDR2 YYREEE (reference sequence). The CDR3 runs 14 residues. V was pared by 0 bases and J by 7 bases, with 6 bases of the junction left unmatched. The DNA for the CDR3 is TGTGCCAGCAGCTTGGCGGGAGGGCCGCGGGAGCAGTACTTC. This encodes CASSLAGGPREQYF. The whole variable domain, filled in from reference TRBV5-4 and TRBJ2-7, reads ETGVTQSPTHLIKTRGQQVTLRCSSQSGHNTVSWYQQALGQGPQFIFQYYREEENGRGNFPPRFSGLQFPNYSSELNVNALELDDSALYLCASSLAGGPREQYFGPGTRLTVT.

The J gene is TRBJ1-2, the V gene TRBV6-1; D gene unclear. This CDR3 comprises 14 residues. V gave up 1 base and J gave up 6 bases, with 12 bases separating them. Germline assignment: CDR1 MNHNS and CDR2 SASEGT. CDR3 amino acids: CASSEVEATNGYTF. The DNA of the CDR3 is TGTGCCAGCAGTGAAGTAGAGGCGACCAATGGCTACACCTTC.

CDR3 nucleotide sequence: TGTGCCTGGAGCGGGACAGGGGTTGAACTGTTTTTT. Encoded protein: CAWSGTGVELFF. V is TRBV30 and J is TRBJ1-4; 10 nucleotides align to TRBD1. With V trimmed by 3 bases and J by 12 bases, 4 bases remained unmatched. The CDR3 loop spans 12 amino acids. Germline V gene lookup returns CDR1 GTSNPN and CDR2 SVGIG (reference sequence).

This clone has a handful of counts. The CDR3 region is CASGGRINEQYF. The CDR3, as DNA: TGTGCCAGCGGCGGGAGAATCAACGAGCAGTACTTC. This chain connects TRBV6-6 to TRBJ2-7; 7 bases are shared with TRBD2. The V gene's germline CDR1 is MNHNY and CDR2 SVGAGI (reference sequence). This CDR3 has 12 amino acids. With 8 bases clipped from V and 5 bases from J, the junction kept 6 bases outside the gene matches.